This T cell receptor beta chain derives from a study of blood T cell repertoires in COVID-19. Study overall: COVID-19 samples from acute and convalescent phases originated in the United States, Italy and Spain. The cDNA or gDNA used as material had been derived from T cells, B-cell-depleted T cells, or PBMCs.

In the study's own analysis: Estimated nucleated cell counts came from reference gene primer amplification. Repertoires were generated with immunoSEQ multiplex PCR, while TCRdb's copy carries only in-frame clones and drops some. V and J calls and clone size are given by that table; D and trimming were obtained from the DNA. The repertoire holds 100,000 to 120,000 clones, with about nine tenths as singletons. J gave up 6 bases and V 7 bases, and 12 bases lay outside the gene matches. Germline V CDR1 and CDR2: LNHDA, SQIVND (reference sequence). This CDR3 region has 15 residues. The sequencing input was peripheral blood. The genes are TRBV19 and TRBJ1-5, with 7 positions matching TRBD1. The clonotype comes from a woman aged 45-60 years with acute or convalescent COVID-19. The CDR3 DNA reads as TGTGCCAGTACCGTAATCGACAGGGACGGTCAGCCCCAGCATTTT. This codes for CASTVIDRDGQPQHF.